These 21 T cell receptor beta chains came from one sample sequenced in a study of cytomegalovirus exposure and HLA in healthy donors. Sequencing was performed with immunoSEQ multiplex PCR; in TCRdb, only in-frame clones are kept and a portion is missing. The table lists under 200,000 clones, 80% to 90% of them singletons. Material for sequencing was PBMCs. The receptors originated from a woman between 18 and 29 years old in good health and CMV-seronegative.

In DNA, the CDR3 is TGTGCCAGCAGCTCTAGCGGGCCCCCCGACGATACGCAGTATTTT. It translates to CASSSSGPPDDTQYF. The chain links TRBV11-2 to TRBJ2-3; 8 nucleotides match TRBD2. Germline CDR1 SGHAT, CDR2 FQNNGV. The CDR3 is 15 amino acids. V lost 4 bases to trimming and J lost 6 bases; unmatched junction nucleotides: 9. Looking up the rest from reference TRBV11-2 and TRBJ2-3 gives the full variable domain: EAGVAQSPRYKIIEKRQSVAFWCNPISGHATLYWYQQILGQGPKLLIQFQNNGVVDDSQLPKDRFSAERLKGVDSTLKIQPAKLEDSAVYLCASSSSGPPDDTQYFGPGTRLTVL.

V usage is TRBV9 and J usage is TRBJ2-3; 10 bases align to TRBD2. V lost 0 bases, J lost 0 bases, and 7 bases stayed unmatched. The germline V gene has CDR1 SGDLS and CDR2 YYNGEE. The CDR3 length is 18 residues. Here the CDR3 reads CASSVGSGRALSTDTQYF. CDR3 bases: TGTGCCAGCAGCGTAGGGAGCGGGAGGGCCCTAAGCACAGATACGCAGTATTTT.

V and J are TRBV27 and TRBJ2-5, with a tentative D call TRBD1 (5 bases). CDR3 size: 13 residues. The germline V and J ends were trimmed by 4 bases and 5 bases, with 11 bases remaining between them. Germline assignment: CDR1 MNHEY and CDR2 SMNVEV (reference sequence). CDR3 sequence reads: CASSYQGYETQYF. The CDR3 DNA follows: TGTGCCAGCAGTTACCAGGGTTACGAGACCCAGTACTTC.

The gene calls are TRBV27 and TRBJ1-1; 8 bases are shared with TRBD1. With V trimmed by 4 bases and J by 0 bases, 1 base remained unmatched. CDR3 size: 14 residues. CDR1 is MNHEY, CDR2 SMNVEV, per germline (reference sequence). The CDR3 DNA sequence: TGTGCCAGCAGTTCCAGGGGGCTGAACACTGAAGCTTTCTTT. This translates into CASSSRGLNTEAFF.

J is TRBJ2-1 and V is TRBV7-6; no reliable D call. The V gene lost 4 bases and the J gene lost 9 bases, with 10 bases spanning the gap. Germline V gene sequence: CDR1 SGHVS, CDR2 FNYEAQ. There are 12 residues in the CDR3. CDR3 coding DNA: TGTGCCAGCAGCTCCATCCCGGGTGAGCAGTTCTTC. Its translation is CASSSIPGEQFF. The whole variable domain, remainder taken from reference TRBV7-6 and TRBJ2-1, is GAGVSQSPRYKVTKRGQDVALRCDPISGHVSLYWYRQALGQGPEFLTYFNYEAQQDKSGLPNDRFSAERPEGSISTLTIQRTEQRDSAMYRCASSSIPGEQFFGPGTRLTVL.

The chain recombines TRBV19 with TRBJ2-7, with a weak D call TRBD2 (6 bases). The CDR3 runs to 14 residues. Trimming removed 9 bases from V and 0 bases from J, with 15 bases in between. Germline V gene sequence: CDR1 LNHDA, CDR2 SQIVND (reference sequence). The CDR3 reads CASRREAGSYEQYF. The CDR3 coding sequence is TGTGCCAGCAGGAGGGAGGCGGGCTCCTACGAGCAGTACTTC.

The sample holds one count of this clone. The J gene is TRBJ2-2, the V gene TRBV7-9, with 9 positions matching TRBD2. The V segment lost 1 base and the J segment 8 bases; nucleotides outside the gene matches: 11. The CDR3 covers 17 residues. The germline V gene has CDR1 SEHNR and CDR2 FQNEAQ (reference sequence). The chain's CDR3 is CASSLDPAGGFPGELFF. In nucleotides, the CDR3 is TGTGCCAGCAGCTTAGACCCAGCGGGGGGATTCCCAGGGGAGCTGTTTTTT. Together with reference TRBV7-9 and TRBJ2-2, the CDR3 gives the full variable domain: DTGVSQNPRHKITKRGQNVTFRCDPISEHNRLYWYRQTLGQGPEFLTYFQNEAQLEKSRLLSDRFSAERPKGSFSTLEIQRTEQGDSAMYLCASSLDPAGGFPGELFFGEGSRLTVL.

This clone has only one observation. The chain combines TRBV19 with TRBJ2-7; D might be TRBD1 (5 bases). The CDR3 extends over 15 amino acids. The ends were cut back, 0 bases at V and 2 bases at J, with 11 bases in the middle. Germline V lookup: CDR1 LNHDA, CDR2 SQIVND (reference sequence). DNA of the CDR3: TGTGCCAGTAGTATAGACCCGACAGTTCCCTACGAGCAGTACTTC. Encoded protein: CASSIDPTVPYEQYF.

The J gene is TRBJ1-2, the V gene TRBV27; D unclear. Trimming pared 3 bases from V and 0 bases from J, leaving 5 bases between. The CDR3 has 13 amino acids. Germline CDR1 and CDR2: MNHEY and SMNVEV (reference sequence). In nucleotides, the CDR3 is TGTGCCAGCAGTTTCGGGGCTAACTATGGCTACACCTTC. This translates into CASSFGANYGYTF.

This clone came up once. V usage is TRBV29-1 and J usage is TRBJ2-1; 7 bases map to TRBD2. CDR1 SQVTM and CDR2 ANQGSEA come from the germline V gene. This CDR3 contains 17 residues. V lost 8 bases and J lost 6; bases outside the gene matches: 22. CDR3 in DNA: TGCAGCTCTGATCGGAGCGGCGGGAGTGGGGGTGGCAATGAGCAGTTCTTC. It codes for CSSDRSGGSGGGNEQFF.

The V and J genes are TRBV4-1 and TRBJ2-1; D is perhaps TRBD2 (6 bases). V lost 0 bases and J lost 2, with 11 bases in between. There are 16 residues in the CDR3. Germline CDR1 reads MGHRA; CDR2 reads YSYEKL. The CDR3 sequence: CASSQDFPGAYNEQFF. CDR3 DNA sequence: TGCGCCAGCAGCCAAGATTTTCCGGGGGCCTACAATGAGCAGTTCTTC.

In this sample, this clone turned up once. This rearrangement joins TRBV19 to TRBJ1-1; D uncertain. Germline-derived CDR1 and CDR2 are LNHDA and SQIVND (reference sequence). This CDR3 region has 13 residues. Trimming removed 5 bases at V and 6 bases at J, with 13 bases between. The DNA of the CDR3 is TGTGCCAGTAGTGTTCAGGCGTTCGCTGAAGCTTTCTTT. This translates into CASSVQAFAEAFF.

This chain joins TRBV10-1 and TRBJ1-2; D unresolved. Germline CDR1 WNHNN, CDR2 SYGVQD (reference sequence). The CDR3 spans 12 residues. V dropped 6 bases and J dropped 6 bases, with 11 bases sitting between them. The CDR3 sequence is CASRARRNGYTF. CDR3 DNA sequence: TGCGCCAGCAGGGCACGGAGGAATGGCTACACCTTC.

V gene TRBV5-4 combines with J gene TRBJ2-7; TRBD2 aligns across 8 bases. The V and J ends lost 1 base and 2 bases, in that order; junction bases with no gene match: 8. Germline V gene sequence: CDR1 SGHNT, CDR2 YYREEE (reference sequence). The CDR3 covers 16 residues. CDR3 region: CASSLSSGGRPYEQYF. In nucleotides, the CDR3 is TGTGCCAGCAGCTTGTCCAGCGGGGGACGGCCCTACGAGCAGTACTTC.

The gene calls are TRBV2 and TRBJ1-1, with a weak D call TRBD1 (5 bases). In germline, CDR1 is SNHLY, CDR2 FYNNEI. V lost 6 bases to trimming and J lost 6 bases, with 17 bases between them. The CDR3 sequence is 14 residues long. CDR3 residues: CASRPNGGVPEAFF. CDR3 nucleotides: TGTGCCAGCAGGCCCAACGGAGGGGTCCCTGAAGCTTTCTTT.

In DNA form, the CDR3 reads TGTGCCAGTAGCACCGTTACCGGGAACACTGAAGCTTTCTTT. This encodes CASSTVTGNTEAFF. The chain couples TRBV19 to TRBJ1-1; D unclear. Looked up from germline, CDR1 is LNHDA and CDR2 is SQIVND (reference sequence). The V end lost 6 bases, the J end lost 1 base, and 12 bases lay between the germline ends. The CDR3 runs 14 residues.

J is TRBJ2-5 and V is TRBV7-6, with D perhaps TRBD1 (6 bases). The CDR3 sequence is 15 residues long. Trimming pared 5 bases from V and 2 bases from J, leaving 15 bases between. Germline V gives CDR1 SGHVS, CDR2 FNYEAQ. In nucleotides, the CDR3 is TGTGCCAGCAGCGTACAGGGAACAATACAAGAGACCCAGTACTTC. As protein: CASSVQGTIQETQYF.

This sequence joins TRBV2 and TRBJ1-1, with D possibly being TRBD1 (5 bases). The length of the CDR3 is 14 residues. Looked up from germline, CDR1 is SNHLY and CDR2 is FYNNEI. Trimming left V 8 bases short and J 0 bases short, with 13 bases between. The CDR3 protein is CASRSGYVNTEAFF. As DNA, the CDR3 is TGTGCCAGCCGATCAGGGTACGTGAACACTGAAGCTTTCTTT. The full variable domain, with the rest looked up from reference TRBV2 and TRBJ1-1, is EPEVTQTPSHQVTQMGQEVILRCVPISNHLYFYWYRQILGQKVEFLVSFYNNEISEKSEIFDDQFSVERPDGSNFTLKIRSTKLEDSAMYFCASRSGYVNTEAFFGQGTRLTVV.

V usage is TRBV9 and J usage is TRBJ2-1; 7 bases match TRBD1. The germline gives CDR1 SGDLS, CDR2 YYNGEE. CDR3 length: 13 amino acids. The J segment lost 4 bases and the V segment lost 6 bases, leaving 4 bases of the junction unmatched. The CDR3, as DNA: TGTGCCAGCACGGGACAGAATTACAATGAGCAGTTCTTC. This encodes CASTGQNYNEQFF.

The V and J genes are TRBV2 and TRBJ2-7; D possibly corresponds to TRBD1 (6 bases). The germline CDR1 and CDR2 sequences are SNHLY and FYNNEI. The CDR3 loop spans 12 amino acids. Trimming stripped 5 bases from V and 4 bases from J, with 9 bases between. The CDR3 coding sequence is TGTGCCAGCAGTCGGGACACTTACGAGCAGTACTTC. Translation: CASSRDTYEQYF.

This clone was counted once. J is TRBJ2-7 and V is TRBV7-9; maybe TRBD1 (6 bases). V lost 4 bases and J 6 bases, leaving 16 bases between the germline ends. The germline CDR1 and CDR2 sequences are SEHNR and FQNEAQ (reference sequence). CDR3 length equals 14 residues. The CDR3 DNA follows: TGTGCCAGCAGCTCGCGAACAGGGAGTGGCGAGCAGTACTTC. It encodes CASSSRTGSGEQYF.